This TCR beta chain was sequenced in a study of sequential checkpoint blockade in melanoma. Study summary: Both treatment sequences were followed by maintenance nivolumab.

Measured with immunoSEQ multiplex PCR; TCRdb has only the in-frame clones, and not every one. Among some 31,000 clones listed, approximately 86% were seen once. Documented treatment: randomized to nivolumab then ipilimumab (arm A) or the reverse (arm B). CDR3 length equals 14 residues. Germline CDR1 and CDR2: MGHRA and YSYEKL. The V and J ends lost 1 base and 5 bases, in that order; junction bases with no gene match: 4. Material: CD8+ T cells sorted from blood (inferred from file names), obtained from a patient given nivolumab and ipilimumab in sequence. The chain combines TRBV4-1 with TRBJ2-5; 7 bases fit TRBD2. This TCR was recovered from a human donor with melanoma. CDR3 nucleotide sequence: TGCGCCAGCAGCCAAGGGGCGGGAGCGGAGACCCAGTACTTC. Its protein is CASSQGAGAETQYF.